This T cell receptor beta chain is drawn from a study of shared clonotypes between healthy human individuals. It was CD45RO-negative cells, positively selected for CCR7, that made up naive CD8 cells, with terminally differentiated effector memory CD45RA+ cells excluded. This CDR3 is built from 11 residues. Trimming removed 4 bases from V and 4 bases from J, with 5 bases in between. In germline, CDR1 is MDHEN, CDR2 SYDVKM. Profiling relied on immunoSEQ multiplex PCR, and the TCRdb table lists in-frame clones only, not all of them. The sample consists of hundreds of thousands of clones, 95% of them appearing once.

The sequencing input was naive CD8+ T cells sorted from blood. The TCR sequence derives from a woman between 25 and 40 years old in good health. The J gene is TRBJ2-7, the V gene TRBV28; no reliable D call. The CDR3 is CASSYRYEQYF. The CDR3 coding sequence is TGTGCCAGCAGTTACCGGTACGAGCAGTACTTC.